The entry below describes one TCR beta chain. TCRdb redid the calling of the 5' RACE reads with MiXCR, one entry per CDR3 protein. The table records 250,000 to 400,000 distinct CDR3 sequences, approximately 4.5% of them present only once. CDR3 length equals 14 residues. Per germline, CDR1 LGHNA and CDR2 YSLEER. V was shortened by 0 bases and J by 2 bases, with 7 bases between the two germline ends. These data come from a study of T cells after yellow fever vaccination. The chain uses TRBV4-3 and TRBJ1-2; D is undetermined. This TCR came from a man in his late teens or twenties who received the YFV17D yellow fever vaccine. The material sequenced was PBMCs, taken 15 days after the yellow fever booster vaccination. CDR3 in DNA: TGCGCCAGCAGCCAAGATCGACGGAACTATGGCTACACCTTC. It codes for CASSQDRRNYGYTF.